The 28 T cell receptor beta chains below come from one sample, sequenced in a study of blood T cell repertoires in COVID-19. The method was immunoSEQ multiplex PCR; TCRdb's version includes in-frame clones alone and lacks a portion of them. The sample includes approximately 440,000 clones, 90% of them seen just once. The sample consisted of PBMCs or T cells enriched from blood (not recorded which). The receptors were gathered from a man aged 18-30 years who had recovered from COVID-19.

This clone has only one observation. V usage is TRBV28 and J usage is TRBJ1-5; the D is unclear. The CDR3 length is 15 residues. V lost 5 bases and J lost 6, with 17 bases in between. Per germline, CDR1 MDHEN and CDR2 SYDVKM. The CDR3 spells CASSSQDAGFQPQHF. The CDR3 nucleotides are TGTGCCAGCAGTAGCCAAGACGCGGGGTTTCAGCCCCAGCATTTT.

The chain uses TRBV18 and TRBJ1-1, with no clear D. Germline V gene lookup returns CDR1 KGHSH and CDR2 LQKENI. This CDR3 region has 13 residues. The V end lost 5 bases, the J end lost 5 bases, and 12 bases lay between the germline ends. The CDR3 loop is CASSTPPLTEAFF. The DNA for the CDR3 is TGTGCCAGCTCAACTCCTCCCCTAACTGAAGCTTTCTTT.

This chain's CDR3 is CASSMSDRNIGYTF. The CDR3 coding sequence is TGTGCCAGCAGCATGTCGGACAGGAACATTGGCTACACCTTC. The chain links TRBV7-8 to TRBJ1-2; 7 bases align to TRBD1. Germline V gives CDR1 SGHVS, CDR2 FQNEAQ. CDR3 length: 14 residues. V was clipped by 5 bases and J by 7 bases; unmatched bases: 10.

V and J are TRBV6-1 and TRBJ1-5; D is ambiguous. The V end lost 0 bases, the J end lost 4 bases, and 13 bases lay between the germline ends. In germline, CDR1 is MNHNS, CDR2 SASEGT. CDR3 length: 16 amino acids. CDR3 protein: CASSEALHQMNQPQHF. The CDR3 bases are TGTGCCAGCAGTGAAGCGCTGCATCAGATGAATCAGCCCCAGCATTTT.

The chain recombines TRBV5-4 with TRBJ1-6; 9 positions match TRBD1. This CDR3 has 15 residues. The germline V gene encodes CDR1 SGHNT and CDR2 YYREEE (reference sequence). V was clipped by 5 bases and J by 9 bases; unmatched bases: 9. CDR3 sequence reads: CASSGTGGRASPLHF. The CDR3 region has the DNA TGTGCCAGCAGTGGTACAGGGGGCAGAGCTTCACCCCTCCACTTT.

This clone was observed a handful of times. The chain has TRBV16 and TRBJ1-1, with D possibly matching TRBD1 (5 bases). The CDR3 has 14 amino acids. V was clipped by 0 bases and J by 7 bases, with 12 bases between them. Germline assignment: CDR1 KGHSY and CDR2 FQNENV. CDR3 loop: CASSQSGTWGEAFF. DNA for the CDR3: TGTGCCAGCAGCCAATCTGGGACTTGGGGTGAAGCTTTCTTT.

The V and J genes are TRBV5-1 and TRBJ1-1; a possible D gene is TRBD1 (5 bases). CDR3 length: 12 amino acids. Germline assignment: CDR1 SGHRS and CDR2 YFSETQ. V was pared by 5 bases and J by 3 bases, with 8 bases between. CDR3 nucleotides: TGCGCCAGCAGTGGGGGGGACACTGAAGCTTTCTTT. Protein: CASSGGDTEAFF.

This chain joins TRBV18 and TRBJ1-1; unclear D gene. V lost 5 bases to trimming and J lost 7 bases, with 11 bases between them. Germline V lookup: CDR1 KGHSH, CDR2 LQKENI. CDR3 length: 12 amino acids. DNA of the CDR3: TGTGCCAGCTCAGAACTAATTAATGAAGCTTTCTTT. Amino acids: CASSELINEAFF.

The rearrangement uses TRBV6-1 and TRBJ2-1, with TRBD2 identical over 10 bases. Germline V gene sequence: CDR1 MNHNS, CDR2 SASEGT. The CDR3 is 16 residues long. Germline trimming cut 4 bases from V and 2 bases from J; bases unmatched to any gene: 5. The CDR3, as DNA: TGTGCCAGCAGTGGGGTAGCGGGAGGAACCTACAATGAGCAGTTCTTC. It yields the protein CASSGVAGGTYNEQFF.

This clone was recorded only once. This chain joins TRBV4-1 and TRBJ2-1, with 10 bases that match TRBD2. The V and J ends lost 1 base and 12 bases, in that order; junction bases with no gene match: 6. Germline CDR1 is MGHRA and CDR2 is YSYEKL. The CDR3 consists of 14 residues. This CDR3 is CASSQGSLAGVQFF. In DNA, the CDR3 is TGCGCCAGCAGCCAAGGTAGCCTAGCGGGAGTGCAGTTCTTC.

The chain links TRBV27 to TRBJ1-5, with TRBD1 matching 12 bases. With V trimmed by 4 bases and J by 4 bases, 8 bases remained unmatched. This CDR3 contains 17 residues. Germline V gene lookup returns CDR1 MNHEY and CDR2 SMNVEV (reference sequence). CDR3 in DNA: TGTGCCAGCAGTTCGGGACAGGGGGCAATAGGAAATCAGCCCCAGCATTTT. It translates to CASSSGQGAIGNQPQHF.

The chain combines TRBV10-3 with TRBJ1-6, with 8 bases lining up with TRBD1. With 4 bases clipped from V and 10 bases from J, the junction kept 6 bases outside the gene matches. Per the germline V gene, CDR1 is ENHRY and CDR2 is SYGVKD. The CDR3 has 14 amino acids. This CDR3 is CAISADRDSSPLHF. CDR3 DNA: TGTGCCATCAGTGCGGACAGGGACTCGTCACCCCTCCACTTT.

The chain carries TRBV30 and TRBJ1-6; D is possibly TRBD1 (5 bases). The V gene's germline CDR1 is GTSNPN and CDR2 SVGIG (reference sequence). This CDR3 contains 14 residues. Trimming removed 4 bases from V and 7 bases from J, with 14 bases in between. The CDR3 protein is CAWTFTGSNSPLHF. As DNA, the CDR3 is TGTGCCTGGACATTCACAGGTTCGAATTCACCCCTCCACTTT.

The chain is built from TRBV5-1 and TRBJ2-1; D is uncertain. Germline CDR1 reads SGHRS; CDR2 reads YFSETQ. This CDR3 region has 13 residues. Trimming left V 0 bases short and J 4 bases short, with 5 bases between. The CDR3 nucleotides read TGCGCCAGCAGCTTGGTTCGGTACAATGAGCAGTTCTTC. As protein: CASSLVRYNEQFF.

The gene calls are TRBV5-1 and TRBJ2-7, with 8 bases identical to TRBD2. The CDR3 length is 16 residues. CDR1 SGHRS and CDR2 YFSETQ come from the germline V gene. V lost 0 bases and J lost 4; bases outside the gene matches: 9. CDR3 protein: CASSLAAGVYSYEQYF. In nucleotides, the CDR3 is TGCGCCAGCAGCTTGGCAGCGGGAGTTTATTCGTACGAGCAGTACTTC.

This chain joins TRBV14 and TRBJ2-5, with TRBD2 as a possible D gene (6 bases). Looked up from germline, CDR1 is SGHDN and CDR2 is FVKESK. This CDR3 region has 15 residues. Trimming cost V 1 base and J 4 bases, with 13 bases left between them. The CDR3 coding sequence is TGTGCCAGCAGCCAAGGGATTGGAGGGGCAGAGACCCAGTACTTC. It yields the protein CASSQGIGGAETQYF.

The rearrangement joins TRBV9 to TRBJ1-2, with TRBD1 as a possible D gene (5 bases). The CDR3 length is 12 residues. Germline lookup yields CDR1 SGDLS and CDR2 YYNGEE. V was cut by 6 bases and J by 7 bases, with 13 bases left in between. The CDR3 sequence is CASTWAGPGYTF. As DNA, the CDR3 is TGTGCCAGCACCTGGGCAGGGCCTGGCTACACCTTC.

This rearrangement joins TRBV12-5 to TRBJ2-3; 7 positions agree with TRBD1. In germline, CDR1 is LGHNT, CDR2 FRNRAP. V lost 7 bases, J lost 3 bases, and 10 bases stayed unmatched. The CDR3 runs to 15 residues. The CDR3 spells CASALGGYVTDTQYF. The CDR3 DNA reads TGTGCTAGTGCCCTAGGGGGCTATGTAACAGATACGCAGTATTTT.

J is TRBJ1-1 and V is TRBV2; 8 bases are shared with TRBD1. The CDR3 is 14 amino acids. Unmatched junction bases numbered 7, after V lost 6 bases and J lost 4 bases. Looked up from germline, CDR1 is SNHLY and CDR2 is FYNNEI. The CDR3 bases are TGTGCCAGCAGCCCGCGGACAGGGACCACTGAAGCTTTCTTT. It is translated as CASSPRTGTTEAFF.

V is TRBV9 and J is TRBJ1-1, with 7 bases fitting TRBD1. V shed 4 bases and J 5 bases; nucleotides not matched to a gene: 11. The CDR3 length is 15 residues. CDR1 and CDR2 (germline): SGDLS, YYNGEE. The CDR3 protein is CASSPLDRERTEAFF. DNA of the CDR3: TGTGCCAGCAGCCCACTAGACAGGGAGAGGACTGAAGCTTTCTTT.

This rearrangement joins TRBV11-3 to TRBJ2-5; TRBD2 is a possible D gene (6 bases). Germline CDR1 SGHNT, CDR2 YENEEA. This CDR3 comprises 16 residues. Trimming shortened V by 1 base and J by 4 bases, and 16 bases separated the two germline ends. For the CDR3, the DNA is TGTGCCAGCAGCTTAGTGGTGCAGGGAGGAGTAGAGACCCAGTACTTC. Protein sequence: CASSLVVQGGVETQYF.

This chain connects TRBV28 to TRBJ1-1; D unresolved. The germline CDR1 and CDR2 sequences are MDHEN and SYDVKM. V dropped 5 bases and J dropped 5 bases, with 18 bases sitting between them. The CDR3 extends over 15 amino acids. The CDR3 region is CASSLFGGSRTEAFF. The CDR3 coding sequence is TGTGCCAGCAGTCTATTTGGAGGGAGTCGGACTGAAGCTTTCTTT. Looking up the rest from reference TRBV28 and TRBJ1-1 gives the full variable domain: DVKVTQSSRYLVKRTGEKVFLECVQDMDHENMFWYRQDPGLGLRLIYFSYDVKMKEKGDIPEGYSVSREKKERFSLILESASTNQTSMYLCASSLFGGSRTEAFFGQGTRLTVV.

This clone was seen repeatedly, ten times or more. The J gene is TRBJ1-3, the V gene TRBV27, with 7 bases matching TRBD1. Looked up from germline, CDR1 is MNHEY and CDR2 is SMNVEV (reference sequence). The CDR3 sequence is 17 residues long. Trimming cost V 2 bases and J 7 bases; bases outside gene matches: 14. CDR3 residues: CASSLTLKTGPRNTIYF. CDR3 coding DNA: TGTGCCAGCAGTTTAACCCTAAAGACAGGGCCACGGAACACCATATATTTT.

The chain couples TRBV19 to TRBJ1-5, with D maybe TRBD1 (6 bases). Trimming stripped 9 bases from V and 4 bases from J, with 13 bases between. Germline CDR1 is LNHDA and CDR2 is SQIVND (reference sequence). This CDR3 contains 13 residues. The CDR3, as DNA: TGTGCCAGCAACTGGGGGCAGAATCAGCCCCAGCATTTT. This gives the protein CASNWGQNQPQHF.

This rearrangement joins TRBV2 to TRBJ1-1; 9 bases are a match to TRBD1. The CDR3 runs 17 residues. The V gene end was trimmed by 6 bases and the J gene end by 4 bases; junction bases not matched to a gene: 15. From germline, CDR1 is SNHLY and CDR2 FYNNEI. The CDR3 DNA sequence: TGTGCCAGCAGCCCGATGGGACAGGGATTAAGAGGCACTGAAGCTTTCTTT. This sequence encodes CASSPMGQGLRGTEAFF.

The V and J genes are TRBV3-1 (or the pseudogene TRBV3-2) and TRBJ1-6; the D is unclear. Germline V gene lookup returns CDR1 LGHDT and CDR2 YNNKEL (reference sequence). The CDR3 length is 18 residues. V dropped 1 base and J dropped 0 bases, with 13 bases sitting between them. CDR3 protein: CASSQGVVRSSYNSPLHF. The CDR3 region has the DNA TGTGCCAGCAGCCAAGGGGTCGTTCGGAGCTCCTATAATTCACCCCTCCACTTT.

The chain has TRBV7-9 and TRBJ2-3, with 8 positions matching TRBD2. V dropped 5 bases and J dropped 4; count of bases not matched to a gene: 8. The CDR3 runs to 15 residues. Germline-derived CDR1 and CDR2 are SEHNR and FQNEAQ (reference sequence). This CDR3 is CASSDQGAGADTQYF. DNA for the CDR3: TGTGCCAGCAGCGACCAGGGAGCGGGGGCAGATACGCAGTATTTT.

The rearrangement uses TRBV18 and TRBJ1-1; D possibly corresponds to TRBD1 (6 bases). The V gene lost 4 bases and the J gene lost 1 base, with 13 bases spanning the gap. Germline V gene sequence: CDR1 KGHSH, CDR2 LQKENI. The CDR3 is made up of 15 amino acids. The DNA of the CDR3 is TGTGCCAGCTCACTATTGGGGACACGGAACACTGAAGCTTTCTTT. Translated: CASSLLGTRNTEAFF. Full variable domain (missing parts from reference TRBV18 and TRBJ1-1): NAGVMQNPRHLVRRRGQEARLRCSPMKGHSHVYWYRQLPEEGLKFMVYLQKENIIDESGMPKERFSAEFPKEGPSILRIQQVVRGDSAAYFCASSLLGTRNTEAFFGQGTRLTVV.